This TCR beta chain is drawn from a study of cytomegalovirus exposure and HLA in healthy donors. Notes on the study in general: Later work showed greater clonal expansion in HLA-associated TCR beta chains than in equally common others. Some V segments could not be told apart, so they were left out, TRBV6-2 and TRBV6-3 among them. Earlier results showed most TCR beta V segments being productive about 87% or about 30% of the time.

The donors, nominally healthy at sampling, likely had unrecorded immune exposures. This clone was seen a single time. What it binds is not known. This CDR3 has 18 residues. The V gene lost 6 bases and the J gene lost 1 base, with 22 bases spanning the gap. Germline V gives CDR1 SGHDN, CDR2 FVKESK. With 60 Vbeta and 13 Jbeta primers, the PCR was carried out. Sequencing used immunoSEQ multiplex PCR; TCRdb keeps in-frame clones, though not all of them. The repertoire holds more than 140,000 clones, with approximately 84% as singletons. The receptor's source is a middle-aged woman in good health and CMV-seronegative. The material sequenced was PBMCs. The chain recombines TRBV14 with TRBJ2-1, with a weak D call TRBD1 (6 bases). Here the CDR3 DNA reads TGTGCCAGCAGGCCTGTAACAGGGTCCCTATCGTCCTACAATGAGCAGTTCTTC. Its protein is CASRPVTGSLSSYNEQFF.